This TCR beta chain was identified in a study of human T cells and chemical hapten exposure. This CDR3 is built from 14 residues. Losses at the gene ends were 0 bases for V and 10 bases for J; bases not matched to a gene: 3. CDR1 SGHRS and CDR2 YFSETQ come from the germline V gene. TCRdb redid the calling of the RACE reads with MiXCR, one entry per CDR3 protein. The data hold fewer than 150,000 distinct CDR3 sequences, with less than 15% observed a single time. Time point of the sample: pre-sensitization, week 0. Treatment of the sample: therapeutic diphenylcyclopropenone sensitization with weekly scalp DPC.

This clonotype was obtained from a woman aged 18-30 years with alopecia areata. Some clones in this sample may be carry-over from other donors' samples. The chain recombines TRBV5-1 with TRBJ1-6, with TRBD1 identical over 8 bases. Here the sequenced sample was whole blood, taken in connection with sensitization to the hapten diphenylcyclopropenone (DPC). This chain's CDR3 is CASSLGQGKSPLHF. DNA for the CDR3: TGCGCCAGCAGCTTGGGACAGGGGAAGTCACCCCTCCACTTT.